Listed here are 26 T cell receptor beta chains from one sample, sequenced in a study of blood T cell repertoires in COVID-19. The data were produced by immunoSEQ multiplex PCR, yet TCRdb's version contains in-frame clones alone and is incomplete. The sample lists some 150,000 clones; 80% to 90% were seen once. Material: peripheral blood. Every receptor here comes from a woman in her fifties or sixties with COVID-19, enrolled during active disease.

This chain joins TRBV20-1 and TRBJ2-2; D possibly corresponds to TRBD1 (6 bases). The V and J ends lost 3 bases and 2 bases respectively, with 13 bases between them. This CDR3 comprises 15 residues. Per the germline V gene, CDR1 is DFQATT and CDR2 is SNEGSKA (reference sequence). This chain's CDR3 is CSASVAGDNTGELFF. The CDR3 region has the DNA TGCAGTGCTAGTGTCGCAGGGGACAACACCGGGGAGCTGTTTTTT.

This clone showed up just a few times. The chain has TRBV10-3 and TRBJ2-2; maybe TRBD1 (6 bases). The CDR3 sequence is 17 residues long. Trimming left V 3 bases short and J 3 bases short, with 17 bases between. Per germline, CDR1 ENHRY and CDR2 SYGVKD. The CDR3 DNA reads as TGTGCCATCAGTGACCCGCTTGGGACACAAGACACCGGGGAGCTGTTTTTT. This codes for CAISDPLGTQDTGELFF.

The chain is built from TRBV9 and TRBJ2-5; D is ambiguous. The CDR3 is 14 residues long. Germline CDR1 is SGDLS and CDR2 is YYNGEE. V lost 3 bases and J lost 5, with 14 bases in between. In DNA, the CDR3 is TGTGCCAGCAGCGCCACCCCCAAAGCGGAGACCCAGTACTTC. This encodes CASSATPKAETQYF.

This chain's CDR3 is CASKPGQDYGYTF. In DNA, the CDR3 is TGTGCCAGCAAACCGGGACAGGACTATGGCTACACCTTC. The chain employs TRBV6-5 and TRBJ1-2; 8 bases fit TRBD1. The CDR3 covers 13 residues. The germline gives CDR1 MNHEY, CDR2 SVGAGI. The J segment lost 3 bases and the V segment lost 7 bases, leaving 4 bases of the junction unmatched.

V is TRBV11-2 and J is TRBJ1-1; perhaps TRBD1 as D (5 bases). The CDR3 sequence is 15 residues long. V was clipped by 2 bases and J by 5 bases, with 15 bases between them. CDR1 and CDR2 (germline): SGHAT, FQNNGV. DNA for the CDR3: TGTGCCAGCAGCTTAAGGGAGGGGCGGGCGACTGAAGCTTTCTTT. Encoded protein: CASSLREGRATEAFF.

The CDR3 region has the DNA TGTGCCAGCAGTTACGGGCAGGCCGTTCCCACTGAAGCTTTCTTT. Protein product: CASSYGQAVPTEAFF. The chain has TRBV6-6 and TRBJ1-1; D gene unclear. CDR1 is MNHNY and CDR2 is SVGAGI in the germline V gene (reference sequence). The CDR3 covers 15 residues. V shed 2 bases and J shed 4 bases, with 14 bases lying between them.

The V and J genes are TRBV2 and TRBJ2-1; D remains ambiguous. Deletions cut 2 bases from V and 8 bases from J, with 13 bases between. Looked up from germline, CDR1 is SNHLY and CDR2 is FYNNEI. The CDR3 runs to 14 residues. CDR3 in amino acids: CASSELPGWDEQFF. The CDR3 nucleotides read TGTGCCAGCAGTGAATTGCCCGGGTGGGATGAGCAGTTCTTC.

This clone was recorded once. The chain has TRBV5-1 and TRBJ2-7, with 9 bases lining up with TRBD2. Germline lookup yields CDR1 SGHRS and CDR2 YFSETQ. The CDR3 has 15 residues. Trimming cost V 5 bases and J 7 bases; bases outside gene matches: 13. The CDR3 sequence is CASRGAGLAGGEQYF. In DNA form, the CDR3 reads TGCGCCAGCAGGGGAGCGGGACTAGCCGGAGGGGAGCAGTACTTC. Drawing the rest from reference TRBV5-1 and TRBJ2-7, the complete variable domain is KAGVTQTPRYLIKTRGQQVTLSCSPISGHRSVSWYQQTPGQGLQFLFEYFSETQRNKGNFPGRFSGRQFSNSRSEMNVSTLELGDSALYLCASRGAGLAGGEQYFGPGTRLTVT.

The chain uses TRBV6-1 and TRBJ1-5, with 8 bases that match TRBD1. Per the germline V gene, CDR1 is MNHNS and CDR2 is SASEGT. The length of the CDR3 is 15 residues. After removal of 1 base from V and 2 bases from J, the junction contained 1 base not matched to a gene. CDR3 protein: CASSEVTGGNQPQHF. Here the CDR3 DNA reads TGTGCCAGCAGTGAAGTGACAGGGGGCAATCAGCCCCAGCATTTT.

The DNA for the CDR3 is TGTGCCAGCAGCTTTTGGGGCAGCCGCCGAACCTACGAGCAGTACTTC. Translation: CASSFWGSRRTYEQYF. The chain carries TRBV5-5 and TRBJ2-7, with D possibly being TRBD1 (5 bases). The V end was cut by 2 bases, the J end by 2 bases, with 17 bases between. CDR1 and CDR2 (germline): SGHKS, YYEKEE (reference sequence). This CDR3 has 16 amino acids.

The chain is built from TRBV3-1 (or the pseudogene TRBV3-2) and TRBJ1-4; weak D call: TRBD1 (5 bases). Germline V gene data show CDR1 as LGHDT and CDR2 as YNNKEL (reference sequence). The CDR3 extends over 16 amino acids. V was clipped by 4 bases and J by 0 bases, with 12 bases between them. The CDR3 bases are TGTGCCAGCAGCCCCCGCGCGGGGGCAACTAATGAAAAACTGTTTTTT. This gives the protein CASSPRAGATNEKLFF.

The gene calls are TRBV29-1 and TRBJ1-1, with 9 positions matching TRBD1. The V gene's germline CDR1 is SQVTM and CDR2 ANQGSEA. This CDR3 has 13 residues. The junction had 6 bases not matched to a gene; V was cut back by 5 bases and J by 5 bases. The chain's CDR3 is CSVTGQGWTEAFF. For the CDR3, the DNA is TGCAGCGTTACTGGACAGGGGTGGACTGAAGCTTTCTTT.

The chain employs TRBV3-1 (or the pseudogene TRBV3-2) and TRBJ2-7; 8 bases map to TRBD2. Germline V lookup: CDR1 LGHDT, CDR2 YNNKEL (reference sequence). The trim removed 1 base at V and 5 bases at J, leaving 7 bases unmatched. The CDR3 consists of 15 residues. The CDR3 loop reads CASSQVPGGMNEQYF. The CDR3 region has the DNA TGTGCCAGCAGCCAAGTTCCGGGGGGGATGAACGAGCAGTACTTC.

The chain combines TRBV11-2 with TRBJ1-1; D is perhaps TRBD1 (6 bases). V lost 4 bases and J lost 5, with 14 bases in between. The CDR3 covers 14 residues. Germline V lookup: CDR1 SGHAT, CDR2 FQNNGV. CDR3 nucleotides: TGTGCCAGCAGCTGGCAGGGGACGGGAACTGAAGCTTTCTTT. Translated, it gives CASSWQGTGTEAFF.

The gene calls are TRBV5-1 and TRBJ2-3; D unresolved. CDR3 length: 13 residues. V lost 4 bases to trimming and J lost 4 bases, with 10 bases between them. From germline, CDR1 is SGHRS and CDR2 YFSETQ. The CDR3 DNA reads TGCGCCAGCAGCGAGAGAGTAGCAGATACGCAGTATTTT. Protein sequence: CASSERVADTQYF.

The genes are TRBV5-1 and TRBJ2-7, with D possibly TRBD1 on 6 matching bases. The germline V and J ends were trimmed by 5 bases and 1 base, with 19 bases remaining between them. This CDR3 is 16 amino acids long. From germline, CDR1 is SGHRS and CDR2 YFSETQ. CDR3 amino acids: CASRSTGAYLSYEQYF. In DNA form, the CDR3 reads TGCGCCAGCAGATCGACAGGCGCCTATCTTTCCTACGAGCAGTACTTC. Full variable domain (rest looked up from reference TRBV5-1 and TRBJ2-7): KAGVTQTPRYLIKTRGQQVTLSCSPISGHRSVSWYQQTPGQGLQFLFEYFSETQRNKGNFPGRFSGRQFSNSRSEMNVSTLELGDSALYLCASRSTGAYLSYEQYFGPGTRLTVT.

The rearrangement links TRBV18 to TRBJ2-7; tentative D call: TRBD1 (6 bases). Germline assignment: CDR1 KGHSH and CDR2 LQKENI. V lost 3 bases and J 3 bases, leaving 12 bases between the germline ends. The CDR3 is made up of 14 amino acids. CDR3 in amino acids: CASSPGQSIYEQYF. As DNA, the CDR3 is TGTGCCAGCTCACCTGGACAGAGTATCTACGAGCAGTACTTC.

The chain's CDR3 is CASSSTTGDYGYTF. CDR3 DNA sequence: TGCGCCAGCAGCTCCACGACAGGGGACTATGGCTACACCTTC. The chain couples TRBV5-1 to TRBJ1-2; TRBD1 aligns across 8 bases. CDR3 length: 14 amino acids. Germline V gene lookup returns CDR1 SGHRS and CDR2 YFSETQ. The trim removed 3 bases at V and 3 bases at J, leaving 4 bases unmatched. Full variable domain (missing parts from reference TRBV5-1 and TRBJ1-2): KAGVTQTPRYLIKTRGQQVTLSCSPISGHRSVSWYQQTPGQGLQFLFEYFSETQRNKGNFPGRFSGRQFSNSRSEMNVSTLELGDSALYLCASSSTTGDYGYTFGSGTRLTVV.

In this sample, this clone turned up once. V is TRBV7-9 and J is TRBJ2-7, with TRBD2 identical over 8 bases. This CDR3 is 16 amino acids long. CDR1 is SEHNR, CDR2 FQNEAQ, per germline (reference sequence). The trim removed 1 base at V and 2 bases at J, leaving 7 bases unmatched. The CDR3 spells CASSLVEAGDAYEQYF. CDR3 DNA sequence: TGTGCCAGCAGCTTAGTAGAAGCGGGGGACGCCTACGAGCAGTACTTC.

This chain joins TRBV11-3 and TRBJ1-1; 7 bases agree with TRBD1. J lost 0 bases, V lost 4 bases, and 8 bases had no gene match. Per germline, CDR1 SGHNT and CDR2 YENEEA. The CDR3 spans 16 residues. The CDR3: CASSSQGQSLNTEAFF. CDR3 nucleotide sequence: TGTGCCAGCAGCTCCCAGGGACAGAGTTTGAACACTGAAGCTTTCTTT.

The chain joins TRBV4-1 to TRBJ2-7, with a weak D call TRBD2 (7 bases). The CDR3 runs 18 residues. The V end lost 1 base, the J end lost 1 base, and 20 bases lay between the germline ends. The germline V gene encodes CDR1 MGHRA and CDR2 YSYEKL. CDR3 in DNA: TGCGCCAGCAGCCAAGCCATCCTAGAGGGGGGGCAGTCCTACGAGCAGTACTTC. Its protein is CASSQAILEGGQSYEQYF.

This chain joins TRBV7-9 and TRBJ1-1, with TRBD1 matching over 7 bases. CDR1 SEHNR and CDR2 FQNEAQ come from the germline V gene (reference sequence). The CDR3 loop spans 16 amino acids. V lost 3 bases and J lost 3; bases outside the gene matches: 10. Written as DNA, the CDR3 is TGTGCCAGCAGCTTCTGGACCGGCCAGGGGGACACTGAAGCTTTCTTT. This sequence encodes CASSFWTGQGDTEAFF.

V is TRBV6-4 and J is TRBJ1-1; possibly TRBD1 for D (5 bases). The CDR3 is 17 amino acids. The germline V and J ends were trimmed by 0 bases and 4 bases, with 18 bases remaining between them. From germline, CDR1 is MRHNA and CDR2 SNTAGT. CDR3 region: CASSDSSLRGSVTEAFF. CDR3 DNA: TGTGCCAGCAGTGACTCGAGTCTGCGGGGGTCGGTCACTGAAGCTTTCTTT.

This clone came up once. The chain has TRBV10-3 and TRBJ2-3; D is unresolved. Trimming stripped 0 bases from V and 1 base from J, with 11 bases between. CDR3 size: 16 residues. Germline V lookup: CDR1 ENHRY, CDR2 SYGVKD. CDR3 sequence reads: CAISESKQDRTDTQYF. The DNA for the CDR3 is TGTGCCATCAGTGAGTCGAAGCAGGATCGCACAGATACGCAGTATTTT.

The rearrangement joins TRBV10-3 to TRBJ1-2; D not certain. The germline V gene encodes CDR1 ENHRY and CDR2 SYGVKD. CDR3 length: 15 residues. V lost 0 bases, J lost 4 bases, and 12 bases lay in between. The CDR3 loop reads CAISESIPGSYGYTF. CDR3 DNA: TGTGCCATCAGTGAGTCAATTCCAGGATCCTATGGCTACACCTTC.

This clone was recorded a few times. The chain employs TRBV11-2 and TRBJ2-5, with a tentative D call TRBD2 (7 bases). V dropped 7 bases and J dropped 9 bases, with 24 bases sitting between them. Germline CDR1 reads SGHAT; CDR2 reads FQNNGV. The CDR3 is made up of 15 amino acids. CDR3 region: CASTASWAGEGAQYF. For the CDR3, the DNA is TGTGCCAGCACCGCGAGCTGGGCAGGGGAGGGGGCCCAGTACTTC.